This T cell receptor (beta chain) is from a study of graft-versus-host responses after intestinal transplantation. Study as a whole: Once they had received anti-thymocyte globulin induction, all recipients took tacrolimus and steroids for approximately three years. Whole-study findings and limits: With peak circulating GvH clone levels came an association with early post-transplant HvG declines. Within allografts, high graft-versus-host to host-versus-graft clonal ratios were seen among patients with graft-donor T cell macrochimerism. GvH clones were identified in recipient marrow, with some first appearing in ileum or blood.

This CDR3 contains 15 residues. From germline, CDR1 is MNHEY and CDR2 SVGAGI. With 6 bases removed from V and 7 bases from J, the gap between germline ends came to 18 bases. Concerning this clone itself: Its specificity is unknown.

Libraries were prepared by immunoSEQ multiplex PCR; TCRdb keeps only in-frame clonotypes and omits some of them. The top ten clones hold about 1.3% of a sample with 71,000 or so clones, about 90% of them seen once. The sequence derives from a human donor who received an intestinal transplant. J is TRBJ1-4 and V is TRBV6-5; no firm D call. The sample in question was unstimulated CD8+ T cells sorted from spleen or lymph node cells, obtained before intestinal transplant. This chain's CDR3 is CASSSTTAVGEKLFF. The DNA for the CDR3 is TGTGCCAGCAGCTCCACTACGGCGGTGGGTGAAAAACTGTTTTTT.